These 19 T cell receptor beta chains were sequenced from one sample in a study of blood T cells in healthy people across ages. Combining a sample-barcoded 5' primer with a J-beta primer mix, a second PCR ran for roughly 7 to 11 cycles. TCRdb analysed the 5' RACE reads with MiXCR anew, one entry per CDR3 protein. The sample holds approximately 780,000 distinct CDR3 sequences, roughly 25% seen once. The data also belong to a second study, concerning T cells of mothers and their children.

Sample: blood. The receptors stem from a boy between 10 and 17 years old in good health.

J is TRBJ1-5 and V is TRBV12-3 or TRBV12-4; D is undetermined. The CDR3 has 14 residues. The germline V and J ends were trimmed by 4 bases and 1 base, with 8 bases remaining between them. The CDR3 bases are TGTGCCAGCAGTTCTAGACTGAGCAATCAGCCCCAGCATTTT. Translating gives CASSSRLSNQPQHF.

The sample holds a few counts of this clonotype. The chain combines TRBV6-5 with TRBJ1-6; weak D call: TRBD1 (5 bases). V was trimmed by 5 bases and J by 8 bases, leaving 16 bases between them. This CDR3 region has 15 residues. Germline V lookup: CDR1 MNHEY, CDR2 SVGAGI. The CDR3 DNA reads as TGTGCCAGCAGTACCCCCCGGGGCTTAGATTCACCCCTCCACTTT. As protein: CASSTPRGLDSPLHF.

The gene calls are TRBV25-1 and TRBJ1-2; 7 bases fit TRBD1. The CDR3 runs to 13 residues. Germline V gives CDR1 MGHDK, CDR2 SYGVNS. V dropped 8 bases and J dropped 4; count of bases not matched to a gene: 7. CDR3 DNA sequence: TGTGCCAGCGGCAATGCAGGGGGCTATGGCTACACCTTC. Protein sequence: CASGNAGGYGYTF.

In its sample, this clonotype was seen a few times. One junction end does not reproduce the germline sequence, and a read error may be involved. V usage is TRBV7-2 and J usage is TRBJ1-1, with TRBD1 as a possible D gene (6 bases). This CDR3 has 13 amino acids. In germline, CDR1 is SGHTA, CDR2 FQGNSA. CDR3 in amino acids: CASSPFRDTEAFF. CDR3 DNA: TGTGCCAGCAGCCCCTTCCGGGACACGGAAGCTTTCTTT. The whole variable domain, filled in from reference TRBV7-2 and TRBJ1-1, reads GAGVSQSPSNKVTEKGKDVELRCDPISGHTALYWYRQSLGQGLEFLIYFQGNSAPDKSGLPSDRFSAERTGGSVSTLTIQRTQQEDSAVYLCASSPFRDTEAFFGQGTRLTVV.

The gene calls are TRBV20-1 and TRBJ2-7, with D possibly TRBD2 on 6 matching bases. Per germline, CDR1 DFQATT and CDR2 SNEGSKA (reference sequence). The length of the CDR3 is 14 residues. Trimming removed 5 bases from V and 0 bases from J, with 14 bases in between. In DNA, the CDR3 is TGCAGTGCTCAGATCGGGACTTCCTCCTACGAGCAGTACTTC. It encodes CSAQIGTSSYEQYF.

This clonotype showed up just once. One junction end disagrees with the germline gene, perhaps due to a read error. The V and J genes are TRBV2 and TRBJ1-5; the D gene is possibly TRBD1 (6 bases). The CDR3 runs to 14 residues. Germline CDR1 is SNHLY and CDR2 is FYNNEI. CDR3 residues: CASRRTESNQLQHF. The DNA of the CDR3 is TGTGCCAGCCGACGGACAGAAAGCAATCAGCTCCAGCATTTT.

This clonotype has a handful of counts. V and J are TRBV7-3 and TRBJ2-5; 7 bases align to TRBD2. Germline-derived CDR1 and CDR2 are SGHTA and FQGTGA. Trimming took 1 base from V and 4 from J; bases not matched to a gene: 6. The length of the CDR3 is 15 residues. The CDR3 loop reads CASSLRHGGSETQYF. The CDR3 coding sequence is TGTGCCAGCAGCTTAAGACACGGGGGGTCAGAGACCCAGTACTTC.

The chain is built from TRBV18 and TRBJ2-4; the D gene is possibly TRBD2 (5 bases). The CDR3 runs to 15 residues. CDR1 is KGHSH, CDR2 LQKENI, per germline. Trimming took 2 bases from V and 3 from J, leaving 11 bases between them. The CDR3 nucleotides are TGTGCCAGCTCACCAGGACCGGGAAACAAAAACATTCAGTACTTC. This gives the protein CASSPGPGNKNIQYF.

The chain links TRBV4-2 to TRBJ1-4, with 11 positions matching TRBD1. This CDR3 is built from 14 residues. Trimming cost V 6 bases and J 9 bases; bases outside gene matches: 6. Germline assignment: CDR1 LGHNA and CDR2 YNFKEQ. The CDR3 DNA reads as TGTGCCAGCAGTACCGGGACAGGGGGGAAAAAACTGTTTTTT. This encodes CASSTGTGGKKLFF.

The J gene is TRBJ2-7, the V gene TRBV6-1, with 10 bases identical to TRBD2. Trimming removed 5 bases from V and 0 bases from J; junction bases left unmatched: 7. In germline, CDR1 is MNHNS, CDR2 SASEGT. This CDR3 region has 16 residues. The CDR3 coding sequence is TGTGCCAGCAGTCGGCTAGCGGGGGCGAGCTCCTACGAGCAGTACTTC. Its translation is CASSRLAGASSYEQYF.

This clonotype was seen more than once but under ten times. This sequence joins TRBV24-1 and TRBJ2-5; a weak D match, TRBD1 (5 bases). The CDR3 is 14 residues long. Germline V CDR1 and CDR2: KGHDR, SFDVKD. Trimming pared 4 bases from V and 0 bases from J, leaving 8 bases between. The CDR3 loop reads CATSENRNQETQYF. CDR3 coding DNA: TGTGCCACCAGTGAAAACAGGAACCAAGAGACCCAGTACTTC.

V and J are TRBV4-2 and TRBJ2-3; 10 bases line up with TRBD2. Trimming cost V 0 bases and J 0 bases; bases outside gene matches: 6. The CDR3 length is 18 residues. CDR1 is LGHNA and CDR2 is YNFKEQ in the germline V gene. CDR3 region: CASSQDRAAGGSTDTQYF. The CDR3 region has the DNA TGTGCCAGCAGCCAAGATCGGGCAGCGGGGGGGAGCACAGATACGCAGTATTTT.

This clonotype was detected a few times. The DNA for the CDR3 is TGTGCCAGCAGCTTACCCGGAACGGGCGAGCAGTACTTC. This translates into CASSLPGTGEQYF. This sequence joins TRBV7-3 and TRBJ2-7; unclear D gene. CDR1 is SGHTA and CDR2 is FQGTGA in the germline V gene. This CDR3 contains 13 residues. Trimming pared 2 bases from V and 6 bases from J, leaving 11 bases between.

The chain is built from TRBV20-1 and TRBJ2-5; weak D call: TRBD2 (5 bases). Germline V gene lookup returns CDR1 DFQATT and CDR2 SNEGSKA (reference sequence). This CDR3 has 14 residues. The V and J ends lost 5 bases and 3 bases respectively, with 16 bases between them. In DNA form, the CDR3 reads TGCAGTGCTGGAGTAGAGGGAAGGAAAGAGACCCAGTACTTC. Protein: CSAGVEGRKETQYF.

This chain connects TRBV20-1 to TRBJ1-2; tentative D call: TRBD1 (5 bases). V lost 7 bases and J 0 bases, leaving 9 bases between the germline ends. The V gene's germline CDR1 is DFQATT and CDR2 SNEGSKA (reference sequence). There are 12 residues in the CDR3. The CDR3 region has the DNA TGCAGTGGACAGAAGTCTAACTATGGCTACACCTTC. The encoded protein is CSGQKSNYGYTF.

This clonotype was observed a handful of times. CDR3 sequence (DNA): TGTGCCAGCAGCTACGGACAGGAGAATAACCACGAGCAGTACTTC. Translated, it gives CASSYGQENNHEQYF. The chain employs TRBV7-6 and TRBJ2-7; TRBD1 aligns across 7 bases. Germline assignment: CDR1 SGHVS and CDR2 FNYEAQ. The CDR3 runs to 15 residues. V lost 4 bases to trimming and J lost 5 bases; unmatched junction nucleotides: 11.

J is TRBJ2-1 and V is TRBV29-1; TRBD2 matches 15 bases. The CDR3 has 16 amino acids. Trimming removed 2 bases from V and 6 bases from J; junction bases left unmatched: 5. Germline V gene data show CDR1 as SQVTM and CDR2 as ANQGSEA. This chain's CDR3 is CSVENPGLAGGNEQFF. The CDR3 bases are TGCAGCGTTGAAAATCCGGGACTAGCGGGGGGCAATGAGCAGTTCTTC.

The genes are TRBV5-1 and TRBJ1-3, with D possibly TRBD1 on 6 matching bases. This CDR3 spans 15 amino acids. Germline CDR1 SGHRS, CDR2 YFSETQ. V lost 5 bases to trimming and J lost 1 base, with 13 bases between them. CDR3 nucleotide sequence: TGCGCCAGCAGTTTCGGGACACTTTCTGGAAACACCATATATTTT. It encodes CASSFGTLSGNTIYF.

V gene TRBV6-1 combines with J gene TRBJ2-3; the D gene could be TRBD1 or TRBD2 (6 bases each). Germline values: CDR1 MNHNS, CDR2 SASEGT. The CDR3 covers 16 residues. V lost 5 bases, J lost 4 bases, and 19 bases lay in between. The CDR3: CASSRGVEGPADTQYF. For the CDR3, the DNA is TGTGCCAGCAGTAGGGGGGTAGAGGGGCCAGCAGATACGCAGTATTTT.